These 30 T cell receptor beta chains were all obtained from the same sample, sequenced in a study of T cell responses to AZD1222 COVID-19 vaccine. The assay was immunoSEQ multiplex PCR, and TCRdb's table has in-frame clones only and misses some. The table has under 150,000 clones, 85% to 95% seen once. Sequences were derived from peripheral blood, sampled on day 0 of AZD1222 vaccination. These receptors were taken from an adult in good health.

This chain joins TRBV11-1 and TRBJ2-3; D possibly corresponds to TRBD1 (6 bases). Trimming took 10 bases from V and 2 from J, leaving 13 bases between them. From germline, CDR1 is SGHAT and CDR2 FQDESV (reference sequence). This CDR3 spans 13 amino acids. CDR3 in amino acids: CATGQGYTDTQYF. The DNA of the CDR3 is TGTGCCACGGGGCAGGGGTACACAGATACGCAGTATTTT.

V gene TRBV18 combines with J gene TRBJ2-5; the match to TRBD2 covers 13 bases. The V segment lost 5 bases and the J segment 5 bases; nucleotides outside the gene matches: 8. The CDR3 has 16 amino acids. The germline CDR1 and CDR2 sequences are KGHSH and LQKENI. CDR3 in DNA: TGTGCCAGCTCAACCTGGACTAGCGGGAGTACCGAGACCCAGTACTTC. Its translation: CASSTWTSGSTETQYF.

V usage is TRBV29-1 and J usage is TRBJ1-2, with D unresolved. In germline, CDR1 is SQVTM, CDR2 ANQGSEA. The CDR3 extends over 13 amino acids. Trimming stripped 7 bases from V and 7 bases from J, with 19 bases between. The CDR3 sequence: CSAQRQDPFGYTF. CDR3 bases: TGCAGCGCCCAGCGCCAGGATCCCTTTGGCTACACCTTC.

The V gene is TRBV6-2 or TRBV6-3, the J gene TRBJ1-1; the D gene is possibly TRBD1 (5 bases). CDR3 length: 14 residues. V lost 6 bases, J lost 5 bases, and 16 bases lay in between. Germline V lookup: CDR1 MNHEY, CDR2 SVGEGT. The CDR3 DNA reads as TGTGCCAGCAGCCGGAGGGGCATCTATACTGAAGCTTTCTTT. Its protein is CASSRRGIYTEAFF.

This chain links TRBV6-5 with TRBJ2-5, with a weak D call TRBD1 (6 bases). V lost 7 bases to trimming and J lost 1 base, with 13 bases between them. Germline V lookup: CDR1 MNHEY, CDR2 SVGAGI. The length of the CDR3 is 14 residues. CDR3 nucleotide sequence: TGTGCCAGCACACTAGACAGGATCCAAGAGACCCAGTACTTC. Protein product: CASTLDRIQETQYF.

The chain is built from TRBV25-1 and TRBJ2-7, with D tentatively TRBD1 or TRBD2 (6 bases each). CDR3 size: 15 residues. Trimming shortened V by 1 base and J by 2 bases, and 12 bases separated the two germline ends. Germline V gives CDR1 MGHDK, CDR2 SYGVNS. The CDR3 region is CASSESSGGPYEQYF. In DNA form, the CDR3 reads TGTGCCAGCAGTGAATCTTCCGGGGGCCCCTACGAGCAGTACTTC.

The chain recombines TRBV11-2 with TRBJ2-1; D not certain. The germline V gene encodes CDR1 SGHAT and CDR2 FQNNGV. Trimming cost V 1 base and J 6 bases, with 10 bases left between them. This CDR3 has 14 amino acids. Here the CDR3 reads CASSLVYGPNEQFF. CDR3 DNA sequence: TGTGCCAGCAGCTTAGTCTATGGGCCCAATGAGCAGTTCTTC.

The chain joins TRBV13 to TRBJ2-7; D gene ambiguous. This CDR3 contains 12 residues. Trimming pared 4 bases from V and 2 bases from J, leaving 6 bases between. The germline V gene encodes CDR1 PRHDT and CDR2 FYEKMQ (reference sequence). The CDR3 loop is CASSSGTYEQYF. In nucleotides, the CDR3 is TGTGCCAGCAGCTCCGGCACCTACGAGCAGTACTTC.

The J gene is TRBJ2-2, the V gene TRBV20-1; D gene unclear. V was shortened by 3 bases and J by 1 base, with 9 bases between the two germline ends. The CDR3 contains 14 residues. CDR1 and CDR2 from the germline V gene are DFQATT and SNEGSKA (reference sequence). The CDR3 sequence: CSASIPGNTGELFF. CDR3 coding DNA: TGCAGTGCTAGTATCCCAGGGAACACCGGGGAGCTGTTTTTT.

The chain joins TRBV5-1 to TRBJ1-2; possibly TRBD1 for D (6 bases). The V end lost 0 bases, the J end lost 4 bases, and 10 bases lay between the germline ends. The V gene's germline CDR1 is SGHRS and CDR2 YFSETQ. This CDR3 is built from 14 residues. The CDR3 DNA follows: TGCGCCAGCAGCTTGGGTGGGGGCCCCTATGGCTACACCTTC. Protein: CASSLGGGPYGYTF. Supplemented by reference TRBV5-1 and TRBJ1-2, the full variable domain reads KAGVTQTPRYLIKTRGQQVTLSCSPISGHRSVSWYQQTPGQGLQFLFEYFSETQRNKGNFPGRFSGRQFSNSRSEMNVSTLELGDSALYLCASSLGGGPYGYTFGSGTRLTVV.

The chain has TRBV5-4 and TRBJ2-7; 8 bases agree with TRBD2. Losses at the gene ends were 7 bases for V and 0 bases for J; bases not matched to a gene: 6. The CDR3 consists of 14 residues. Germline V CDR1 and CDR2: SGHNT, YYREEE (reference sequence). Written as DNA, the CDR3 is TGTGCCAGCCGAAGCGGGGGTAGCTCCTACGAGCAGTACTTC. Translating it yields CASRSGGSSYEQYF.

The chain links TRBV3-1 (or the pseudogene TRBV3-2) to TRBJ2-2; D not resolved. Germline lookup yields CDR1 LGHDT and CDR2 YNNKEL (reference sequence). The CDR3 totals 19 residues. V was cut by 0 bases and J by 5 bases, with 22 bases left in between. CDR3 amino acids: CASSQDLGGVGIRTGELFF. The CDR3 DNA sequence: TGTGCCAGCAGCCAAGATCTGGGTGGTGTGGGGATAAGGACCGGGGAGCTGTTTTTT.

The V call is TRBV7-9, the J call TRBJ2-7; 7 nucleotides line up with TRBD1. Trimming cost V 1 base and J 2 bases; bases outside gene matches: 2. Germline-derived CDR1 and CDR2 are SEHNR and FQNEAQ (reference sequence). The CDR3 runs 14 residues. This CDR3 is CASSLDGTAYEQYF. The CDR3 coding sequence is TGTGCCAGCAGCTTAGATGGGACAGCCTACGAGCAGTACTTC.

The gene calls are TRBV5-4 and TRBJ2-7; 8 bases are a match to TRBD1. The CDR3 has 15 residues. The trim removed 4 bases at V and 3 bases at J, leaving 9 bases unmatched. Germline V gene sequence: CDR1 SGHNT, CDR2 YYREEE (reference sequence). CDR3 DNA: TGTGCCAGCAGCGAAACCTGGACAGGGAGCTACGAGCAGTACTTC. Translated, it gives CASSETWTGSYEQYF.

The rearrangement uses TRBV30 and TRBJ2-7; TRBD1 agrees at 9 bases. The CDR3 is made up of 15 amino acids. The trim removed 4 bases at V and 2 bases at J, leaving 9 bases unmatched. The germline V gene encodes CDR1 GTSNPN and CDR2 SVGIG (reference sequence). The CDR3 protein is CAWNTGQGPTYEQYF. CDR3 bases: TGTGCCTGGAATACGGGACAGGGACCCACCTACGAGCAGTACTTC.

This chain links TRBV5-1 with TRBJ1-6; D gene unclear. This CDR3 region has 14 residues. Between the trimmed V and J ends, which lost 1 base and 9 bases, there was a span of 11 bases. The germline CDR1 and CDR2 sequences are SGHRS and YFSETQ. DNA for the CDR3: TGCGCCAGCAGCTTGAATCCCTTAGGTTCACCCCTCCACTTT. Translated, it gives CASSLNPLGSPLHF.

This clone appeared a single time. The chain recombines TRBV30 with TRBJ2-5; no clear D. This CDR3 is built from 12 residues. V gave up 1 base and J gave up 4 bases, with 7 bases separating them. Germline V CDR1 and CDR2: GTSNPN, SVGIG (reference sequence). CDR3 amino acids: CAWSGPGETQYF. CDR3 nucleotides: TGTGCCTGGAGTGGCCCAGGAGAGACCCAGTACTTC.

The rearrangement links TRBV2 to TRBJ1-5; possible D gene TRBD1, 6 bases. The ends were cut back, 8 bases at V and 4 bases at J, with 12 bases in the middle. CDR1 is SNHLY and CDR2 is FYNNEI in the germline V gene. The CDR3 spans 13 residues. CDR3 sequence reads: CASRDNANQPQHF. The CDR3 DNA follows: TGTGCCAGCCGGGACAATGCAAATCAGCCCCAGCATTTT.

V usage is TRBV2 and J usage is TRBJ1-2, with TRBD1 matching over 7 bases. J lost 5 bases, V lost 4 bases, and 7 bases had no gene match. The germline CDR1 and CDR2 sequences are SNHLY and FYNNEI. This CDR3 contains 14 residues. The CDR3 DNA reads TGTGCCAGCAGTGTAGGGAGGGGGCCATATGGCTACACCTTC. This sequence encodes CASSVGRGPYGYTF.

The chain employs TRBV6-6 and TRBJ1-1; D is ambiguous. The ends were cut back, 6 bases at V and 4 bases at J, with 18 bases in the middle. This CDR3 has 15 amino acids. CDR1 is MNHNY and CDR2 is SVGAGI in the germline V gene (reference sequence). The CDR3 spells CASRAYQTSGTEAFF. In DNA, the CDR3 is TGTGCCAGCAGGGCCTACCAGACCTCGGGCACTGAAGCTTTCTTT.

This clone has just one count. The rearrangement uses TRBV10-3 and TRBJ1-1; D is possibly TRBD1 (5 bases). Trimming took off 3 bases at V and 2 bases at J, with 13 bases between the two ends. Germline values: CDR1 ENHRY, CDR2 SYGVKD. The CDR3 length is 15 residues. CDR3: CAISDNRQLNTEAFF. CDR3 nucleotide sequence: TGTGCCATCAGTGACAACCGACAGTTAAACACTGAAGCTTTCTTT.

This clone was seen only once. V gene TRBV30 combines with J gene TRBJ1-6; D remains ambiguous. Germline CDR1 GTSNPN, CDR2 SVGIG (reference sequence). V was trimmed by 8 bases and J by 3 bases, leaving 14 bases between them. CDR3 length: 14 amino acids. CDR3 region: CAGNIRGYNSPLHF. The CDR3 bases are TGTGCCGGTAATATCCGGGGCTATAATTCACCCCTCCACTTT.

The chain combines TRBV12-3 or TRBV12-4 with TRBJ1-6; D not resolved. Trimming cost V 5 bases and J 7 bases, with 9 bases left between them. The CDR3 spans 13 residues. The CDR3 spells CASSPGPNSPLHF. The CDR3 DNA sequence: TGTGCCAGCAGTCCCGGGCCCAATTCACCCCTCCACTTT.

In its sample, this clone was seen a few times. The rearrangement joins TRBV18 to TRBJ2-3, with 10 bases matching TRBD2. V was pared by 3 bases and J by 0 bases, with 12 bases of the junction left unmatched. Germline V gene sequence: CDR1 KGHSH, CDR2 LQKENI. The length of the CDR3 is 19 residues. The CDR3 spells CASSPIPSGRLLSTDTQYF. The CDR3 DNA follows: TGTGCCAGCTCACCGATACCTAGCGGGAGACTCCTTAGCACAGATACGCAGTATTTT.

This clone came up once. This chain connects TRBV7-7 to TRBJ2-1, with 13 bases matching TRBD2. Germline CDR1 and CDR2: SSHAT and FNYEAQ (reference sequence). The J segment lost 5 bases and the V segment lost 4 bases, leaving 8 bases of the junction unmatched. CDR3 length equals 17 residues. The CDR3: CASSSARLAGGHNEQFF. The CDR3 bases are TGTGCCAGCAGCTCGGCCCGACTAGCGGGGGGACACAATGAGCAGTTCTTC.

V is TRBV5-1 and J is TRBJ1-3; D gene uncertain. V was cut by 1 base and J by 0 bases, with 5 bases left in between. The germline gives CDR1 SGHRS, CDR2 YFSETQ. This CDR3 region has 14 residues. CDR3 DNA: TGCGCCAGCAGCTTGTTCAGCTCTGGAAACACCATATATTTT. This gives the protein CASSLFSSGNTIYF.

The chain uses TRBV27 and TRBJ2-5; 7 bases agree with TRBD1. The CDR3 runs to 23 residues. CDR1 and CDR2 from the germline V gene are MNHEY and SMNVEV (reference sequence). The ends lost 5 bases at V and 1 base at J; junction bases unmatched: 31. In nucleotides, the CDR3 is TGTGCCAGCAGTCCCTACCCCCTCGACAGGGATACCTACCGTGGGCGGTTCCAAGAGACCCAGTACTTC. This translates into CASSPYPLDRDTYRGRFQETQYF.

This clone was counted between two and nine times. The V gene is TRBV5-4, the J gene TRBJ1-5, with D possibly matching TRBD1 (5 bases). V gave up 1 base and J gave up 3 bases, with 11 bases separating them. Germline V CDR1 and CDR2: SGHNT, YYREEE (reference sequence). The CDR3 is 15 amino acids. The CDR3 region has the DNA TGTGCCAGCAGCTTGTCCAGGGAGTACAATCAGCCCCAGCATTTT. This codes for CASSLSREYNQPQHF.

This clone has a single count. This chain uses TRBV3-1 (or the pseudogene TRBV3-2) with TRBJ1-2, with D possibly TRBD1 on 6 matching bases. The CDR3 length is 16 residues. V lost 0 bases to trimming and J lost 4 bases, with 15 bases between them. CDR1 and CDR2 from the germline V gene are LGHDT and YNNKEL (reference sequence). The CDR3 sequence is CASSQDRGRLSYGYTF. DNA for the CDR3: TGTGCCAGCAGCCAAGACAGGGGCAGACTCTCCTATGGCTACACCTTC.

The chain joins TRBV7-9 to TRBJ2-2; D possibly corresponds to TRBD1 (5 bases). The germline V and J ends were trimmed by 11 bases and 2 bases, with 15 bases remaining between them. Germline V gene data show CDR1 as SEHNR and CDR2 as FQNEAQ (reference sequence). The CDR3 covers 14 residues. The CDR3: CAAAGQGNTGELFF. CDR3 DNA: TGTGCCGCGGCCGGGCAGGGTAACACCGGGGAGCTGTTTTTT.